The T cell receptor beta chain under discussion was sequenced for a study of blood T cell repertoires in COVID-19. CDR3 length equals 15 residues. The ends were cut back, 1 base at V and 0 bases at J, with 8 bases in the middle. CDR1 and CDR2 (germline): LGHDT, YNNKEL (reference sequence). Only in-frame clones appear in the TCRdb table, and some are missing; sequencing was by immunoSEQ multiplex PCR. The sample lists about 69,000 clones, about 80% seen once, with 13% in the top ten. The genes are TRBV3-1 (or the pseudogene TRBV3-2) and TRBJ2-3; no firm D call. The TCR sequence derives from a middle-aged man with COVID-19, enrolled during active disease. The sequencing sample was made of peripheral blood. The CDR3 loop reads CASSQGGPSTDTQYF. The DNA for the CDR3 is TGTGCCAGCAGCCAAGGCGGTCCTAGCACAGATACGCAGTATTTT.